Listed here are 4 T cell receptor beta chains from one sample, sequenced in a study of blood T cell repertoires in COVID-19 (dated by TCRdb to 2020 to 2022). To prepare the library, the immunoSEQ multiplex PCR assay was applied. TCRdb's version of the immuneACCESS table is confined to in-frame rearrangements and falls short of the full clone set. An unresolved V gene accounts for under half of the shortfall where checked; the remainder is of unknown origin. The sample yields some 81,000 clones; about 96% were counted once. The ten largest clones take up about 4.1% of the sample. Sequencing used peripheral blood. The receptors originated from a human donor with active COVID-19. The donor label of this sample is uncertain.

The rearrangement uses TRBV5-1 and TRBJ1-2; D not certain. Trimming removed 0 bases at V and 5 bases at J, with 5 bases between. The CDR3 length is 12 residues. The germline V gene encodes CDR1 SGHRS and CDR2 YFSETQ. CDR3 sequence: CASSLDRYGYTF. For the CDR3, the DNA is TGCGCCAGCAGCTTGGATCGTTATGGCTACACCTTC.

The CDR3, as DNA: TGTGCCAGCTCTCGGGAGAACAATGAGCAGTTCTTC. Translated, it gives CASSRENNEQFF. The V call is TRBV18, the J call TRBJ2-1; D perhaps matches TRBD2 (6 bases). V lost 6 bases to trimming and J lost 5 bases, with 8 bases between them. Per germline, CDR1 KGHSH and CDR2 LQKENI. This CDR3 comprises 12 residues.

There are a few counts of this clone. This chain joins TRBV28 and TRBJ2-7; 10 bases match TRBD1. CDR1 MDHEN and CDR2 SYDVKM come from the germline V gene. The CDR3 spans 12 residues. V gave up 10 bases and J gave up 9 bases; unmatched junction bases: 9. The chain's CDR3 is CATSTGGIGQYF. As DNA, the CDR3 is TGTGCCACCTCGACAGGGGGCATCGGGCAGTACTTC.

The rearrangement links TRBV3-1 (or the pseudogene TRBV3-2) to TRBJ2-1; 7 nucleotides agree with TRBD2. With V trimmed by 0 bases and J by 6 bases, 5 bases remained unmatched. The CDR3 has 15 amino acids. In germline, CDR1 is LGHDT, CDR2 YNNKEL (reference sequence). The CDR3, as DNA: TGTGCCAGCAGCCAAGATGCCCCGGGGGGCAATGAGCAGTTCTTC. Translating it yields CASSQDAPGGNEQFF.